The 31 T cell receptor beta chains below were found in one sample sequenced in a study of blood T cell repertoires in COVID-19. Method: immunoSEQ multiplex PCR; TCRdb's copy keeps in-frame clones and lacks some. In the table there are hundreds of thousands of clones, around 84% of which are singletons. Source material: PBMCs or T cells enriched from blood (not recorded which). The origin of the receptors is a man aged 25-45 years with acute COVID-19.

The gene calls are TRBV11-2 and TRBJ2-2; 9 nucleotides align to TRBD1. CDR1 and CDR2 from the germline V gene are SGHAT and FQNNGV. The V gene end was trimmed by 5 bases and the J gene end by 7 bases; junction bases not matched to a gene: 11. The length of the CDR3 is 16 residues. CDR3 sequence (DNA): TGTGCCAGCAGCCACACGACAGGGGGGCGTGGCGGGGAGCTGTTTTTT. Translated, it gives CASSHTTGGRGGELFF. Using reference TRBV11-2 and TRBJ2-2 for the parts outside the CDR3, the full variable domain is EAGVAQSPRYKIIEKRQSVAFWCNPISGHATLYWYQQILGQGPKLLIQFQNNGVVDDSQLPKDRFSAERLKGVDSTLKIQPAKLEDSAVYLCASSHTTGGRGGELFFGEGSRLTVL.

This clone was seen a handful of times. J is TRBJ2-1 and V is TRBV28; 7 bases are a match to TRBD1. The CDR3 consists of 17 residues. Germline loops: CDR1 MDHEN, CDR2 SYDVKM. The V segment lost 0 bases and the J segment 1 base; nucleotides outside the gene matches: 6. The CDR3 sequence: CASSLWARGLSYNEQFF. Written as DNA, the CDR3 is TGTGCCAGCAGTTTATGGGCCAGGGGGTTGTCCTACAATGAGCAGTTCTTC.

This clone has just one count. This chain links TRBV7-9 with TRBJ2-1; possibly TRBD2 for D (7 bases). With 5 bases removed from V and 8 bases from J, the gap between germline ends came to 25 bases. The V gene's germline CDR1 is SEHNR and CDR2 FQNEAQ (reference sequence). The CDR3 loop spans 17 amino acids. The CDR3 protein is CASSPLGGGQKDDEQFF. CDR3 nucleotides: TGTGCCAGCAGCCCTCTGGGGGGGGGACAAAAGGATGATGAGCAGTTCTTC.

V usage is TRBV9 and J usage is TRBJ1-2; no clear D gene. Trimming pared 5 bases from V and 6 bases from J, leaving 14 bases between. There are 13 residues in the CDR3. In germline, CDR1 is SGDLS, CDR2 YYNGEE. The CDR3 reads CASSPGKGNGYTF. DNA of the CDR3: TGTGCCAGCAGTCCGGGAAAAGGAAATGGCTACACCTTC.

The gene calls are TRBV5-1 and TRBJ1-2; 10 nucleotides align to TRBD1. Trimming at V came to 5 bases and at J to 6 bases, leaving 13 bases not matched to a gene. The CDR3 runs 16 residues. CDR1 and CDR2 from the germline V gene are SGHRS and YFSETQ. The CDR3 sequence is CASSTSPGQGNDGYTF. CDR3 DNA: TGCGCCAGCAGTACTTCTCCGGGACAGGGGAACGATGGCTACACCTTC.

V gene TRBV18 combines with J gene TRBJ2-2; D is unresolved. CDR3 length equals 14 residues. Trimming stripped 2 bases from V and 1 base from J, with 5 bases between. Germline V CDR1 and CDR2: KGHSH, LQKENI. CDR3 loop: CASSPVQNTGELFF. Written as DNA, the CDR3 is TGTGCCAGCTCACCAGTACAGAACACCGGGGAGCTGTTTTTT.

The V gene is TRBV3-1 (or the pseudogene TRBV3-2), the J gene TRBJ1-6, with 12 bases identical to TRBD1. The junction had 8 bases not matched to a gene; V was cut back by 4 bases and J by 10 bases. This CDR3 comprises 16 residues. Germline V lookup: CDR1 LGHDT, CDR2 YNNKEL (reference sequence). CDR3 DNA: TGTGCCAGCAGCCGCCAAAGGGACAGGGGGCAATCACCCCTCCACTTT. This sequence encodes CASSRQRDRGQSPLHF.

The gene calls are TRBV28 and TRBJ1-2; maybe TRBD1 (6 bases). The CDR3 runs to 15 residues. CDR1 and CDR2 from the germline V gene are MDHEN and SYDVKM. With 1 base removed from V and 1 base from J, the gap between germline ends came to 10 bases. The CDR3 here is CASSLYPGHNYGYTF. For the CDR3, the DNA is TGTGCCAGCAGTTTATACCCGGGACATAACTATGGCTACACCTTC.

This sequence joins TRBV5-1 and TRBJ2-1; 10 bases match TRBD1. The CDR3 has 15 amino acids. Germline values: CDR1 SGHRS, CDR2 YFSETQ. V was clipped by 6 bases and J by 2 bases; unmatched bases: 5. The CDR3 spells CASNLGQGAYNEQFF. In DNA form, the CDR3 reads TGCGCCAGCAACCTAGGACAGGGGGCCTACAATGAGCAGTTCTTC.

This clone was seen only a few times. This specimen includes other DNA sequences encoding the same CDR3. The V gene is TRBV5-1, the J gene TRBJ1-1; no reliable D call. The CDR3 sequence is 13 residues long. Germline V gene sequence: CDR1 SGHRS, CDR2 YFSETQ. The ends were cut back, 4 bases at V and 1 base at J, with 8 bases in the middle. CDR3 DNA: TGCGCCAGCAGCCCCGACACGAACACTGAAGCTTTCTTT. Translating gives CASSPDTNTEAFF.

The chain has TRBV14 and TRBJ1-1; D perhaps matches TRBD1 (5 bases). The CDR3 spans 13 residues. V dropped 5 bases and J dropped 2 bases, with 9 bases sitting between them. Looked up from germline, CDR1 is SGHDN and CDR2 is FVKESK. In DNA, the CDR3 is TGTGCCAGCAGCTCCCAGGGTAACACTGAAGCTTTCTTT. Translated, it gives CASSSQGNTEAFF. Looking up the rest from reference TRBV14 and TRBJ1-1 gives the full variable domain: EAGVTQFPSHSVIEKGQTVTLRCDPISGHDNLYWYRRVMGKEIKFLLHFVKESKQDESGMPNNRFLAERTGGTYSTLKVQPAELEDSGVYFCASSSQGNTEAFFGQGTRLTVV.

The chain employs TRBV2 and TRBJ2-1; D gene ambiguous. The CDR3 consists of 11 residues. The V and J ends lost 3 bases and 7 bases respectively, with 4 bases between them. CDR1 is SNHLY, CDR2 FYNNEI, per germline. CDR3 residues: CASSELNEQFF. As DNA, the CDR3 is TGTGCCAGCAGTGAGTTAAATGAGCAGTTCTTC. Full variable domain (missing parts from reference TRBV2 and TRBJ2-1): EPEVTQTPSHQVTQMGQEVILRCVPISNHLYFYWYRQILGQKVEFLVSFYNNEISEKSEIFDDQFSVERPDGSNFTLKIRSTKLEDSAMYFCASSELNEQFFGPGTRLTVL.

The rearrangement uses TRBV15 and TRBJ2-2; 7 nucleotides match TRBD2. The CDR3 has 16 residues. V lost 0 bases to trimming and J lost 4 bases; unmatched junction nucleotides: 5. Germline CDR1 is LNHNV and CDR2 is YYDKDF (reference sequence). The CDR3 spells CATSREPSGATGELFF. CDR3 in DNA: TGTGCCACCAGCAGAGAACCAAGCGGGGCCACCGGGGAGCTGTTTTTT.

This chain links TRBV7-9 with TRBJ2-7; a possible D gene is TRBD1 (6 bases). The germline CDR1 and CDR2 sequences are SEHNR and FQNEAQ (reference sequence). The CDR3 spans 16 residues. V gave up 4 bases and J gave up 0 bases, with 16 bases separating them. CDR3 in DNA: TGTGCCAGCAGCTCCCAAACCGGGACATCCTCCTACGAGCAGTACTTC. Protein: CASSSQTGTSSYEQYF.

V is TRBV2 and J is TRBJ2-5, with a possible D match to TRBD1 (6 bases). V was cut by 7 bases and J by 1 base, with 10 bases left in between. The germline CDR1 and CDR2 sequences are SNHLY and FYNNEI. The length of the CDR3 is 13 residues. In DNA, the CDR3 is TGTGCCAGCAATAGACAGGTCCAAGAGACCCAGTACTTC. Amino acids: CASNRQVQETQYF.

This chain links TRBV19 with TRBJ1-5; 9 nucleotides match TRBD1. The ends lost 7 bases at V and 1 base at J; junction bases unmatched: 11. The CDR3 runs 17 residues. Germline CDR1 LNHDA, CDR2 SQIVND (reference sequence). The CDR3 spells CASTGNRGQRSNQPQHF. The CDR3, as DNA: TGTGCCAGTACGGGGAACAGGGGGCAGAGGAGCAATCAGCCCCAGCATTTT.

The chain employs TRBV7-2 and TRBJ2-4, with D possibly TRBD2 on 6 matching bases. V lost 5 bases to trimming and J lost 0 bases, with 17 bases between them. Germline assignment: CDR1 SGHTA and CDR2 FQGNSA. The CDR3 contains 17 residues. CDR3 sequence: CASSPLRGGEAKNIQYF. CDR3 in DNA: TGTGCCAGCAGCCCCCTCCGTGGAGGGGAAGCCAAAAACATTCAGTACTTC.

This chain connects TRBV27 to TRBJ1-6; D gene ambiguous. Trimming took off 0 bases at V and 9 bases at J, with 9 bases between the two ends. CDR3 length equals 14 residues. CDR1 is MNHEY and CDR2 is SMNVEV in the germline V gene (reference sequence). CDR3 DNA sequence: TGTGCCAGCAGTTTATCGCTGGCGGCTTCACCCCTCCACTTT. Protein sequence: CASSLSLAASPLHF.

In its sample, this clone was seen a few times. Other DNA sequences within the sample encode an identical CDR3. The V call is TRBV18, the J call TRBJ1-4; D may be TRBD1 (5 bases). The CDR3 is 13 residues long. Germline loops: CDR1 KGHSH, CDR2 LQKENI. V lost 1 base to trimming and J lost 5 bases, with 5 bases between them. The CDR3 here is CASSPQGNEKLFF. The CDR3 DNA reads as TGTGCCAGCTCACCACAGGGGAATGAAAAACTGTTTTTT.

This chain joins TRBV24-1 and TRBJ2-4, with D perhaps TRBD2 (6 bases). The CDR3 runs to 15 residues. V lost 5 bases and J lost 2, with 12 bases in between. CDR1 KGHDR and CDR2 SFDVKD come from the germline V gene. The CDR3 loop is CATSVREETKNIQYF. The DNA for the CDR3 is TGTGCCACCAGTGTCAGGGAGGAAACCAAAAACATTCAGTACTTC.

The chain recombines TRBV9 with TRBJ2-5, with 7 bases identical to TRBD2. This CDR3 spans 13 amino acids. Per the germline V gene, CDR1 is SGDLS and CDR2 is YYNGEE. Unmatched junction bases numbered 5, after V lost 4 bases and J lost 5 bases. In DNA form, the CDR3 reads TGTGCCAGCAGCCTGGGGGGGACGGAGACCCAGTACTTC. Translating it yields CASSLGGTETQYF.

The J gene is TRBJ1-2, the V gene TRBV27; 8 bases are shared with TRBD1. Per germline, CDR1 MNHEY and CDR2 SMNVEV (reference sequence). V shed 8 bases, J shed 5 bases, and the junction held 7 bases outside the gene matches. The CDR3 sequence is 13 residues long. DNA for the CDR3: TGTGCCAGCGCCCCCAGGGGGCTTTATGGCTACACCTTC. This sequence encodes CASAPRGLYGYTF.

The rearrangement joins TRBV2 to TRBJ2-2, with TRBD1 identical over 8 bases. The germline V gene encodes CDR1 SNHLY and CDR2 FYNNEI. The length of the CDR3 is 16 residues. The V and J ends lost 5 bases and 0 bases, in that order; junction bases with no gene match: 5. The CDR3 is CASSWTGNPNTGELFF. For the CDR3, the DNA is TGTGCCAGCAGTTGGACAGGGAACCCGAACACCGGGGAGCTGTTTTTT.

CDR3 nucleotides: TGTGCCAGCAGCGATTCCTCGGGGAGCAATCAGCCCCAGCATTTT. Amino acid sequence: CASSDSSGSNQPQHF. The chain uses TRBV28 and TRBJ1-5, with D unresolved. This CDR3 is built from 15 residues. Germline assignment: CDR1 MDHEN and CDR2 SYDVKM. The ends were cut back, 6 bases at V and 1 base at J, with 13 bases in the middle.

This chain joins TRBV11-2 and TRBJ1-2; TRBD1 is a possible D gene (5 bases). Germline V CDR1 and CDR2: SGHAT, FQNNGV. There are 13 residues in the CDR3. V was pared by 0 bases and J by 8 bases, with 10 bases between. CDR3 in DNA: TGTGCCAGCAGCTTAGATCACAGGAGAGGCTACACCTTC. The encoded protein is CASSLDHRRGYTF.

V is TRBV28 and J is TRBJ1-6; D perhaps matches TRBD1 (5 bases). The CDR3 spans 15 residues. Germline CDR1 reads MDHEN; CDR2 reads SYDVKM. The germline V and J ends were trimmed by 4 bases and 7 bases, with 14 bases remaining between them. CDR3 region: CASSSRGLQNSPLHF. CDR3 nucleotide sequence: TGTGCCAGCAGTTCGCGGGGACTGCAGAATTCACCCCTCCACTTT.

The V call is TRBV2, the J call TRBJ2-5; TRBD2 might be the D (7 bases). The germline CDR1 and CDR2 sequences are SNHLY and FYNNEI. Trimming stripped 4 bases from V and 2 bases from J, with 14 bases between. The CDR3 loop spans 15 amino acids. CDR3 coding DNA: TGTGCCAGCAGTGGGGGGCGGGGGCTTCAAGAGACCCAGTACTTC. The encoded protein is CASSGGRGLQETQYF.

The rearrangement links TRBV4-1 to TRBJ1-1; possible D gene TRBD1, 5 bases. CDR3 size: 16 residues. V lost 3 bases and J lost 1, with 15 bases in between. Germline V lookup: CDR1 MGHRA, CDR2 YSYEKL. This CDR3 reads CASSQVPGTPNTEAFF. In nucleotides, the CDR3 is TGCGCCAGCAGCCAGGTCCCCGGGACTCCGAACACTGAAGCTTTCTTT.

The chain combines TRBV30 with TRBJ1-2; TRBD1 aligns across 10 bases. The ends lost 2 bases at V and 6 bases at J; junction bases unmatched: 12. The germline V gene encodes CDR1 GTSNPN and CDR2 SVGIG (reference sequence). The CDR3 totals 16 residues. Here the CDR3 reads CAWSRRWDRGEHGYTF. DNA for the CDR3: TGTGCCTGGAGTCGCCGGTGGGACAGGGGAGAACATGGCTACACCTTC. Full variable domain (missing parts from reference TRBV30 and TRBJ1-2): SQTIHQWPATLVQPVGSPLSLECTVEGTSNPNLYWYRQAAGRGLQLLFYSVGIGQISSEVPQNLSASRPQDRQFILSSKKLLLSDSGFYLCAWSRRWDRGEHGYTFGSGTRLTVV.

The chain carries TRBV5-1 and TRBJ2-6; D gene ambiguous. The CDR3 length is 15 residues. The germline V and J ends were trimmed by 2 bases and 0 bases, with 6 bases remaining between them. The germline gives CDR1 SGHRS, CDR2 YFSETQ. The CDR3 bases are TGCGCCAGCAGCTTTGTTCGCTCTGGGGCCAACGTCCTGACTTTC. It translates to CASSFVRSGANVLTF.

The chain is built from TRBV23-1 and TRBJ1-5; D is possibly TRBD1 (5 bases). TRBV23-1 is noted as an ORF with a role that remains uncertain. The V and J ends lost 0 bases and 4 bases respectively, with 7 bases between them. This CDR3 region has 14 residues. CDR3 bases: TGCGCCAGCAGTCAATCGCGGGGGAATCAGCCCCAGCATTTT. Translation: CASSQSRGNQPQHF.